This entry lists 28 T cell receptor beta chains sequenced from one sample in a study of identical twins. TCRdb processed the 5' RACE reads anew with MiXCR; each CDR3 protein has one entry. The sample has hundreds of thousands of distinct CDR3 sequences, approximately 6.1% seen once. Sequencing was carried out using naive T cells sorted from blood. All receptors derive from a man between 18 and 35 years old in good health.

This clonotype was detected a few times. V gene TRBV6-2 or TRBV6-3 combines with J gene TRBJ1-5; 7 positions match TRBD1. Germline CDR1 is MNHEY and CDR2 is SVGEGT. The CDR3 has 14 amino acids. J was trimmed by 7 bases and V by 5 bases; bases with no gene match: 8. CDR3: CASSRQGMGQPQHF. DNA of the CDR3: TGTGCCAGCAGTCGACAGGGCATGGGGCAGCCCCAGCATTTT.

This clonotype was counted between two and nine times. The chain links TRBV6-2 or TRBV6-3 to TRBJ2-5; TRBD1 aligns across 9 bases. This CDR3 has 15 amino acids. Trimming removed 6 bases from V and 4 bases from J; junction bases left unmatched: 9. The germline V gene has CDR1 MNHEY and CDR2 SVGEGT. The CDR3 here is CASSQTGGYPETQYF. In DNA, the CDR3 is TGTGCCAGCAGCCAGACAGGGGGATACCCAGAGACCCAGTACTTC.

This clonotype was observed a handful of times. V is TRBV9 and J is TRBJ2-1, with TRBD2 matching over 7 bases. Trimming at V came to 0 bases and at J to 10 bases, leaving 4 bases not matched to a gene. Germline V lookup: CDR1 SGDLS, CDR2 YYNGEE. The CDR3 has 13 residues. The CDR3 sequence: CASSVGGGGEQFF. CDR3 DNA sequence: TGTGCCAGCAGCGTAGGGGGGGGTGGCGAGCAGTTCTTC.

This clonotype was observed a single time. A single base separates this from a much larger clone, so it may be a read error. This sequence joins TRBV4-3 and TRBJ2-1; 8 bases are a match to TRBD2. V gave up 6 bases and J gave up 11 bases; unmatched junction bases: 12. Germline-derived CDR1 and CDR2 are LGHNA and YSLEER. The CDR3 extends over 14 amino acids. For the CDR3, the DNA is TGCGCCAGCAGACCAGGGACTAGTGAGGGTCAGCAGTTCTTC. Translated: CASRPGTSEGQQFF.

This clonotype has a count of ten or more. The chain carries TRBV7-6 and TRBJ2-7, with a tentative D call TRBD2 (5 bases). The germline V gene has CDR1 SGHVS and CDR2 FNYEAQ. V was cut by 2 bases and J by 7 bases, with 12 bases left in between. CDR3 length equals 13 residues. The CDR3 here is CASSLSDTGEQYV. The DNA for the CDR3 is TGTGCCAGCAGCTTATCCGACACGGGGGAGCAGTACGTC.

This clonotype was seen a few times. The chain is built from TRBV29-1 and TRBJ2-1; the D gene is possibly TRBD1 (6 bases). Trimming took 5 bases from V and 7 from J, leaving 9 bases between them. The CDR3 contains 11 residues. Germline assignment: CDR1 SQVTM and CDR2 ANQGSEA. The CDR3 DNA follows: TGCAGCGTTACCAGGGGTAATGAGCAGTTCTTC. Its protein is CSVTRGNEQFF.

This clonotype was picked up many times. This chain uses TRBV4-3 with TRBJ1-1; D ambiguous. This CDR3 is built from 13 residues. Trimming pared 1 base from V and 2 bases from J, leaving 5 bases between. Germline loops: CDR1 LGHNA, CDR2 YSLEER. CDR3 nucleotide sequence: TGCGCCAGCAGCCAAGGCTTCAACACTGAAGCTTTCTTT. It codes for CASSQGFNTEAFF.

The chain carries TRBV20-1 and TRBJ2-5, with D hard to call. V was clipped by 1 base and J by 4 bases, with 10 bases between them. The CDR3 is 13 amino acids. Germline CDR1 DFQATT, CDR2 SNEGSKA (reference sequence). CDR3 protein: CSARVKGAETQYF. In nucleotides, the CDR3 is TGCAGTGCTAGAGTTAAGGGTGCAGAGACCCAGTACTTC.

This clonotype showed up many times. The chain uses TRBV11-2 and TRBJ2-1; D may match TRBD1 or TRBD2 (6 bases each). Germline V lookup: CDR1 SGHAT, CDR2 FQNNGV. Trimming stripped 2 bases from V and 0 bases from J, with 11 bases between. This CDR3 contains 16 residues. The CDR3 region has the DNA TGTGCCAGCAGCTTAAGGGGGGACTTCTCCTACAATGAGCAGTTCTTC. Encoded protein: CASSLRGDFSYNEQFF.

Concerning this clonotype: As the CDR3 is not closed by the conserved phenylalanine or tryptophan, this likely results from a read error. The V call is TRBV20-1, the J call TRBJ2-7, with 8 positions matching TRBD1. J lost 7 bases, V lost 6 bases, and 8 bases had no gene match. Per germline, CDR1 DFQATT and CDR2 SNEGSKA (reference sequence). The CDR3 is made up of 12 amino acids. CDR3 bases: TGCAGTGCCAAGGGGACAGGCGGGGAGCAGTACTGC. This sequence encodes CSAKGTGGEQYC.

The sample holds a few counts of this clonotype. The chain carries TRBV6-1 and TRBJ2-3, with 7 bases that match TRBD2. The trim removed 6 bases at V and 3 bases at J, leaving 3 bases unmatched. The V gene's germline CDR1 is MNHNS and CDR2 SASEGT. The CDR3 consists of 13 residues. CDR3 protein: CASRIAGTDTQYF. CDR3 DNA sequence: TGTGCCAGCAGGATAGCGGGTACAGATACGCAGTATTTT.

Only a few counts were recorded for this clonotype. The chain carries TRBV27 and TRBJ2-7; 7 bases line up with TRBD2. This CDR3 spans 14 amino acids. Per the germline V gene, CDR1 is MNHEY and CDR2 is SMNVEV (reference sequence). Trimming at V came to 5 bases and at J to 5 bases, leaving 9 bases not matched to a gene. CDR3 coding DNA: TGTGCCAGCAGTGGAAACAGAGCGGGAAACGAGCAGTACTTC. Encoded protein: CASSGNRAGNEQYF.

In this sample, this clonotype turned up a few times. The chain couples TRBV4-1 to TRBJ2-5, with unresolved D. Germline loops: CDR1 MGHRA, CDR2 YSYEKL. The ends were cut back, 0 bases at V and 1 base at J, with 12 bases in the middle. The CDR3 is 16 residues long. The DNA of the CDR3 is TGCGCCAGCAGCCAAGAGCAACATCCCGGCCAAGAGACCCAGTACTTC. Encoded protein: CASSQEQHPGQETQYF.

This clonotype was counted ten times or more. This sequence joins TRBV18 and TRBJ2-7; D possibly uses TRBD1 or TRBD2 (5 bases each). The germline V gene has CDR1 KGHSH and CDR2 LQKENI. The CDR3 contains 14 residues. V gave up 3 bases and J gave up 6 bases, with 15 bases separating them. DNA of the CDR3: TGTGCCAGCTCACCGGGACGGAGTTCCGGCGAGCAGTACGTC. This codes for CASSPGRSSGEQYV.

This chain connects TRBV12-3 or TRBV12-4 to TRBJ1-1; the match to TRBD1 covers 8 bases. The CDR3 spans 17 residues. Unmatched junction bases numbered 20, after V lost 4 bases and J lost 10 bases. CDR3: CASSSHHEQGARRGAFF. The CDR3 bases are TGTGCCAGCAGTTCCCACCACGAGCAGGGGGCGCGTAGAGGAGCTTTCTTT.

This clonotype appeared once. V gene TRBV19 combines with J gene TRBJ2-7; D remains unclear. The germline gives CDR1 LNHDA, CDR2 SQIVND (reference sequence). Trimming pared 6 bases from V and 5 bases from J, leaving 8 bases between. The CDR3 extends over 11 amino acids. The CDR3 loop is CASRGGHEQYF. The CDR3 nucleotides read TGTGCCAGTAGGGGCGGACACGAGCAGTACTTC. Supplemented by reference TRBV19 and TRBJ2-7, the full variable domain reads DGGITQSPKYLFRKEGQNVTLSCEQNLNHDAMYWYRQDPGQGLRLIYYSQIVNDFQKGDIAEGYSVSREKKESFPLTVTSAQKNPTAFYLCASRGGHEQYFGPGTRLTVT.

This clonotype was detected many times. CDR3 nucleotides: TGTGCCAGCCGAAGAGAACTGTTTTTT. It specifies CASRRELFF. V usage is TRBV27 and J usage is TRBJ1-4; D is undetermined. CDR3 length: 9 amino acids. V lost 8 bases, J lost 12 bases, and 7 bases lay in between. In germline, CDR1 is MNHEY, CDR2 SMNVEV (reference sequence).

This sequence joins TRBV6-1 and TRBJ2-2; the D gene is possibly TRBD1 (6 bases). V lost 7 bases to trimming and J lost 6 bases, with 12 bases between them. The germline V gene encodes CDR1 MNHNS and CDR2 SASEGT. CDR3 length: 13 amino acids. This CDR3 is CASTPQGPGELFF. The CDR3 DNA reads TGTGCCAGCACCCCTCAGGGGCCCGGGGAGCTGTTTTTT.

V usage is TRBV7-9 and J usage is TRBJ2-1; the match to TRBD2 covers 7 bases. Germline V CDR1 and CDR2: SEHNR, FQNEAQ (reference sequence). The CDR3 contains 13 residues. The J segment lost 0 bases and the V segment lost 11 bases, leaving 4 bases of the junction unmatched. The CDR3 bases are TGTGCCTATGGCGGGAGCTCCTACAATGAGCAGTTCTTC. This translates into CAYGGSSYNEQFF.

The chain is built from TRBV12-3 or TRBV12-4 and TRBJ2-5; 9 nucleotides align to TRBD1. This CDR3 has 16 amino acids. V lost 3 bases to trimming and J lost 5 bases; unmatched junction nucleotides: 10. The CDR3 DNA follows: TGTGCCAGCAGTTTTTGGGACAGGGTGGACGGGGAGACCCAGTACTTC. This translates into CASSFWDRVDGETQYF.

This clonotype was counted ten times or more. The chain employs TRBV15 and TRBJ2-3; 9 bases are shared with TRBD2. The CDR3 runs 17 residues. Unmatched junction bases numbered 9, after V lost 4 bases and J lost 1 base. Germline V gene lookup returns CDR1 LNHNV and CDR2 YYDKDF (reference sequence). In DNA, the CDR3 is TGTGCCACCAGCAAATATGGTAGCGGGAGTGGCACAGATACGCAGTATTTT. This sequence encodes CATSKYGSGSGTDTQYF.

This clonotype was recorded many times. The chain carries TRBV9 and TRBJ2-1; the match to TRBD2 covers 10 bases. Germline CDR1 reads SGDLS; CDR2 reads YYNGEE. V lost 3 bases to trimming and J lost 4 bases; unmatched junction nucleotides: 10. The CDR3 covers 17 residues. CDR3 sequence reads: CASSEASGSQNYNEQFF. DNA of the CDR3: TGTGCCAGCAGCGAGGCTAGCGGGAGCCAGAATTACAATGAGCAGTTCTTC.

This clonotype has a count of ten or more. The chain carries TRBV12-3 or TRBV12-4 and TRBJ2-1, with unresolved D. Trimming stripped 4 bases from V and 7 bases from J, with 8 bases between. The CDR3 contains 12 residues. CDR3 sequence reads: CASSYRANEQFF. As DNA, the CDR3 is TGTGCCAGCAGTTACCGTGCGAATGAGCAGTTCTTC.

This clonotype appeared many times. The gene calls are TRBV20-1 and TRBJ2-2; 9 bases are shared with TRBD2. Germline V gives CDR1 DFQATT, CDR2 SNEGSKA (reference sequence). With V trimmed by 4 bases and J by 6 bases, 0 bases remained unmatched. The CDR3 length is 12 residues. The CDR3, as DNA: TGCAGTGCTAAGCGGGAGGCCGGGGAGCTGTTTTTT. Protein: CSAKREAGELFF.

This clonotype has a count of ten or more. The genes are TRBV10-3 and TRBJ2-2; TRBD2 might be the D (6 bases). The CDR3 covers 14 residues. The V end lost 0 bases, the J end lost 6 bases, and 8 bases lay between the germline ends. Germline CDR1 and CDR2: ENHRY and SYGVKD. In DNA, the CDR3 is TGTGCCATCAGTGAGTCGGGGGGTGCCGGGGAGCTGTTTTTT. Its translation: CAISESGGAGELFF.

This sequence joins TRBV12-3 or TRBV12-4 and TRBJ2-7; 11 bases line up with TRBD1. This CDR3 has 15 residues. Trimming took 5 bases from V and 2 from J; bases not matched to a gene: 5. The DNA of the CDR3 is TGTGCCAGCAGTACCGGGACAGGGGGGCCCTACGAGCAGTACTTC. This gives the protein CASSTGTGGPYEQYF.

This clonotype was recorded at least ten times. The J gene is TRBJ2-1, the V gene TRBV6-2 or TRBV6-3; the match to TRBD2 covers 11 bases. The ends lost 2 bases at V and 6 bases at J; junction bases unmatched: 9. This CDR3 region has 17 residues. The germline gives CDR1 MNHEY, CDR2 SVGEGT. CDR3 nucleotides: TGTGCCAGCAGTTACGAGCGGGCTAGCGGGAGGATCAATGAGCAGTTCTTC. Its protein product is CASSYERASGRINEQFF.

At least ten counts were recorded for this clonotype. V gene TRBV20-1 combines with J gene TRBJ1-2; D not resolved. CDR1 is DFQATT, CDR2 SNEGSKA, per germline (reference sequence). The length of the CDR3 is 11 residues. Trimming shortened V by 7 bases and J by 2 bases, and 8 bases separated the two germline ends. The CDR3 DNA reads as TGCAGTGAGGGTTGGAACTATGGCTACACCTTC. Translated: CSEGWNYGYTF.